The rows below give T cell receptor beta chains drawn from one sample of a study of T cell responses to AZD1222 COVID-19 vaccine. Only in-frame clones appear in the TCRdb table, and some are missing; sequencing was by immunoSEQ multiplex PCR. This table holds 90,000 to 95,000 clones, roughly nine tenths found once. Here the sequenced sample was peripheral blood, taken on day 0 of AZD1222 vaccination. All receptors derive from an adult in good health. Both conserved end residues are part of each CDR3. D genes are given only for firm matches. For some rows the clone size is stated as once, few or many, or as a class when expanded; others skip it.

v_gene	abundance	d_gene	j_gene	CDR3nt	CDR3aa
TRBV5-6	-	-	TRBJ2-7	TGTGCCAGCCGCGGCCTGTCCTACGAGCAGTACTTC	CASRGLSYEQYF
TRBV18	-	-	TRBJ1-1	TGTGCCAGCTCACCACCGGGAGGGGGAGCTTTCTTT	CASSPPGGGAFF
TRBV27	-	TRBD1	TRBJ1-2	TGTGCCAGCAGTACAGACAGGGTCGGCTACACCTTC	CASSTDRVGYTF
TRBV29-1	-	-	TRBJ1-4	TGCAGCGTTGTCGCTTACCGGGACTCAACTAATGAAAAACTGTTTTTT	CSVVAYRDSTNEKLFF
TRBV2	-	-	TRBJ2-1	TGTGCCAGCAGTCTTAACACGGGAGCCAATGAGCAGTTCTTC	CASSLNTGANEQFF
TRBV5-1	-	TRBD1	TRBJ2-7	TGCGCCAGCAGCTATGGACAGGGTAAAGAGCAGTACTTC	CASSYGQGKEQYF
TRBV6-5	-	TRBD1	TRBJ2-2	TGTGCCAGCAGACAGGGGGCGGGCACCGGGGAGCTGTTTTTT	CASRQGAGTGELFF
TRBV2	-	-	TRBJ2-7	TGTGCCAGCAGTGACTACGAGCAGTACTTC	CASSDYEQYF
TRBV12-1	-	-	TRBJ2-7	TGTGCCAGCAAAGGAGCCTACGAGCAGTACTTC	CASKGAYEQYF
TRBV10-2	-	-	TRBJ2-7	TGCGCCAGCAGTGAGACCCAGGCTCTGGACGAGCAGTACTTC	CASSETQALDEQYF
TRBV7-2	-	-	TRBJ1-2	TGTGCCAGCAGCGCTCCGGAACCCTTGGGCTACACCTTC	CASSAPEPLGYTF
TRBV29-1	-	-	TRBJ1-2	TGCAGCGTTGGGACGGCCCCCGATTTGGGTGGCTACACCTTC	CSVGTAPDLGGYTF
TRBV27	-	TRBD2	TRBJ2-1	TGTGCCAGCAGCGGACTAGCGGGGGGGCTTGAGCAGTTCTTC	CASSGLAGGLEQFF
TRBV4-2	-	TRBD1	TRBJ2-1	TGTGCCAGCAGCCAAGATCCCGGGACAGGGGGCAATGAGCAGTTCTTC	CASSQDPGTGGNEQFF
TRBV11-1	few	-	TRBJ1-1	TGTGCCAGCAGCCGAGAGCGGGGCTCCCACACTGAAGCTTTCTTT	CASSRERGSHTEAFF
TRBV5-6	-	-	TRBJ2-4	TGTGCCAGCAGCTTGGGACGGCCTGGGGACATTCAGTACTTC	CASSLGRPGDIQYF
TRBV7-3	-	TRBD1	TRBJ1-1	TGTGCCAGCAGCTACACAGGGGTCACTGAAGCTTTCTTT	CASSYTGVTEAFF